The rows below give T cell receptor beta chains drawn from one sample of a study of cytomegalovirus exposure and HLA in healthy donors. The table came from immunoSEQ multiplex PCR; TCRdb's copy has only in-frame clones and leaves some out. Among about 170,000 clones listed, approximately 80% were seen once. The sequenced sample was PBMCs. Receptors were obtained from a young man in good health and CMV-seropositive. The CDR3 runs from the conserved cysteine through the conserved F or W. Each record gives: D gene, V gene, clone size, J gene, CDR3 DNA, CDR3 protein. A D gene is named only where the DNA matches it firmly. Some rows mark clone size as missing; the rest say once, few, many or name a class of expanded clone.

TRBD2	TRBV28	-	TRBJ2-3	TGTGCCAGCAGTCTACTAGCGGGGGGGCAGTATTTT	CASSLLAGGQYF
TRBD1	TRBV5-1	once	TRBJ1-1	TGCGCCAGCAGCTACAGGGGAGAGAACACTGAAGCTTTCTTT	CASSYRGENTEAFF
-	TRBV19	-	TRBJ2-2	TGTGCCAGTAGAAGACAGCCGAACACCGGGGAGCTGTTTTTT	CASRRQPNTGELFF
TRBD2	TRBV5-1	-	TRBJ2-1	TGCGCCAGCAGCGCGGACGGCGGGAGGGCCAATGAGCAGTTCTTC	CASSADGGRANEQFF
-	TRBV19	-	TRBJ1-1	TGTGCCAGTAGTATCGCGTACCGCGCTGAAGCTTTCTTT	CASSIAYRAEAFF
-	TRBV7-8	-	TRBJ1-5	TGTGCCAGCAGCTTTGCGCATAGCAATCAGCCCCAGCATTTT	CASSFAHSNQPQHF
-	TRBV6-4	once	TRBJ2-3	TGTGCGAGCGGACCCGAAGGGGGACGGACAGATACGCAGTATTTT	CASGPEGGRTDTQYF
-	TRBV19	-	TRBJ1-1	TGTGCCAGTAGTCAACAGAGGAACACTGAAGCTTTCTTT	CASSQQRNTEAFF
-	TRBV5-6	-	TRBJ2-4	TGTGCCAGCAGCAACCCCGGACAGAAAGGGAACATTCAGTACTTC	CASSNPGQKGNIQYF
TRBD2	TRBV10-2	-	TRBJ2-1	TGCGCCAGCAGTGAGTCGTCTAGCGGGGGGGTACTCTCCTACAATGAGCAGTTCTTC	CASSESSSGGVLSYNEQFF
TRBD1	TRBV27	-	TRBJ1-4	TGTGCCAGCAGTATAGGTCAGGGGGCGGGCGAAAAACTGTTTTTT	CASSIGQGAGEKLFF
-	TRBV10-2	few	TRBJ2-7	TGCGCCAGCAGTGAGCAGGGGTACGAGCAGTACTTC	CASSEQGYEQYF
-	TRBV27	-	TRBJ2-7	TGTGCCAGCAGGGGTCTAGCGCGCTACGAGCAGTACTTC	CASRGLARYEQYF
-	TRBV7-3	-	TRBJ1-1	TGTGCCAGCAGCCCGGGGGGTGACACTGAAGCTTTCTTT	CASSPGGDTEAFF
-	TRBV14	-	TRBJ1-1	TGTGCCAGCAGCCAAGGAATCGTGGAGGTTACCTCTGAAGCTTTCTTT	CASSQGIVEVTSEAFF
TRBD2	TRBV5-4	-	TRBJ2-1	TGTGCCAGCGCAAGGGAGGGGAATAGGAATGAGCAGTTCTTC	CASAREGNRNEQFF
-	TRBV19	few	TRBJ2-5	TGTGCCAGTAGTTTGGGAGGTCCAGAGACCCAGTACTTC	CASSLGGPETQYF
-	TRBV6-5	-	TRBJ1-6	TGTGCCAGCAGTTCCTTACTCCCGACAAGCCCATCACCCCTCCACTTT	CASSSLLPTSPSPLHF
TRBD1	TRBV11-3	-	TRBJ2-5	TGTGCCAGCAGCACCCTCCGGGACAGGTCCGTTAAGACCCAGTACTTC	CASSTLRDRSVKTQYF
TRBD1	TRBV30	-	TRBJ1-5	TGTGCCTGGAGGGGACAGGGGAGTCAGCCCCAGCATTTT	CAWRGQGSQPQHF
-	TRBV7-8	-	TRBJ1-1	TGTGCCAGCAGCTTAGCGATAGAGAACACTGAAGCTTTCTTT	CASSLAIENTEAFF
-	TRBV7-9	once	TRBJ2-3	TGTGCCAGCAGCGACCCGGAGGCGGGGGCCCAGACCTTCACAGATACGCAGTATTTT	CASSDPEAGAQTFTDTQYF
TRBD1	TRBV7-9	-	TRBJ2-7	TGTTCCAGCAGCTTATCCCCAGGGGGCACTGACGAGCAGTACTTC	CSSSLSPGGTDEQYF
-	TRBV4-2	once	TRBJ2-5	TGTGCCAGCAGTCTCCGAGGGGACTCGAGCCAAGAGACCCAGTACTTC	CASSLRGDSSQETQYF
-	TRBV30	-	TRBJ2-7	TGTGCCTGGAGCCGTGATACGAGCTCCTACGAGCAGTACTTC	CAWSRDTSSYEQYF
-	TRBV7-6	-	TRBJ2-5	TGTGCCAGCAGTGCGGGTAGGGGGGGAGAGACCCAGTACTTC	CASSAGRGGETQYF
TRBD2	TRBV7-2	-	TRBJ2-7	TGTGCCAGCAGCTCCCGAGCCCCCTTACTAGCGGGGGGCTCCTACGAGCAGTACTTC	CASSSRAPLLAGGSYEQYF
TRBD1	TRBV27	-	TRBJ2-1	TGTGCCAGCAGTCCCGGGACAGGGATCTACAATGAGCAGTTCTTC	CASSPGTGIYNEQFF
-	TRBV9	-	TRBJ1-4	TGTGCCAGCAGCTCGCCAGAAGGAGATGAAAAACTGTTTTTT	CASSSPEGDEKLFF
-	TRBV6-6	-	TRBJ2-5	TGTGCCAGCAGTTACTCGACAGGATCACAAGAGACCCAGTACTTC	CASSYSTGSQETQYF
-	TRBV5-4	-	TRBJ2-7	TGTGCCAGCAGCTTGCAGGGTCTCTCCTACGAGCAGTACTTC	CASSLQGLSYEQYF
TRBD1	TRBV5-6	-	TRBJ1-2	TGTGCCAGCATCCCGGGACAGGAGTTGTCGCTCGGGAATGGCTACACCTTC	CASIPGQELSLGNGYTF
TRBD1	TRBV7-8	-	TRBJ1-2	TGTGCCAGCAGCTTAGGGGGGACAGCCGAACTCTCGGCGGGCTACACCTTC	CASSLGGTAELSAGYTF
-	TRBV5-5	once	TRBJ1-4	TGTGCCAGCAGCTTGGGGGGGGGTGAAAAACTGTTTTTT	CASSLGGGEKLFF
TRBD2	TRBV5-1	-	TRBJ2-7	TGCGCCAGCAGCCGGGGACTAGCTGGAGCCTACGAGCAGTACTTC	CASSRGLAGAYEQYF
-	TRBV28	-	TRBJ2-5	TGTGCCAGCAGTTCACTACGAAAAGAGACCCAGTACTTC	CASSSLRKETQYF
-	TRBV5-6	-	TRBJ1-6	TGTGCCAGCAGCTTGGGCGCTAATTCACCCCTCCACTTT	CASSLGANSPLHF
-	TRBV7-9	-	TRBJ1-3	TGTGCCAGCAGCGTCCTCCGCGGGAACTCTGGAAACACCATATATTTT	CASSVLRGNSGNTIYF
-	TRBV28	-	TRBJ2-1	TGTGCCAGCAGTTTAGTCGACAGTGGCAACAATGAGCAGTTCTTC	CASSLVDSGNNEQFF
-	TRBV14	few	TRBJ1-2	TGTGCCAGCAGCCAAGTGCAGGGCCTCTATGGCTACACCTTC	CASSQVQGLYGYTF
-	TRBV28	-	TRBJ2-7	TGTGCCAGCAGTTTGAACCAACCAGGGGCTGTTTGGGGTTACGAGCAGTACTTC	CASSLNQPGAVWGYEQYF
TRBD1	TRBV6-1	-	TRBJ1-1	TGTGCCAGCAGCAAGGGGCAGGGGGATACTGAAGCTTTCTTT	CASSKGQGDTEAFF
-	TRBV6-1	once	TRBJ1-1	TGTGCCAGCAGCTCTGCTTTCTTT	CASSSAFF
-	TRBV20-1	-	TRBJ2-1	TGCAGTGCTAGACTAGGGGCTGAGCAGTTCTTC	CSARLGAEQFF
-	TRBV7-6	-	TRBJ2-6	TGTGCCAGCAGCTCAGAACCGACAGGTCCGTCGAACGGGGCCAACGTCCTGACTTTC	CASSSEPTGPSNGANVLTF
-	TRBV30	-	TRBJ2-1	TGTGCCTGGACAGCTGACAGCTCCTACAATGAGCAGTTCTTC	CAWTADSSYNEQFF
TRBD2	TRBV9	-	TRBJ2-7	TGTGCCAGCAGCGTAAACCGGGGGGGGCGCTACAACGAGCAGTACTTC	CASSVNRGGRYNEQYF
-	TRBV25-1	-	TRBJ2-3	TGTGCCAGCAGTGAATATCGGGGGAGCACAGATACGCAGTATTTT	CASSEYRGSTDTQYF
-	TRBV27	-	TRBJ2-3	TGTGCCAGCAGTTTCGGCGGGGAAAGCACAGATACGCAGTATTTT	CASSFGGESTDTQYF
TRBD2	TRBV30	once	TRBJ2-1	TGTGCCTCGGGACTAGCCAATGAGCAGTTCTTC	CASGLANEQFF
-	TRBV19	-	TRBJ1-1	TGTGCCAGCGGAGGGACGGCGAACACTGAAGCTTTCTTT	CASGGTANTEAFF
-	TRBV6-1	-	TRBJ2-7	TGTGCCAGCACTACGACAGCCCCCTACGAGCAGTACTTC	CASTTTAPYEQYF
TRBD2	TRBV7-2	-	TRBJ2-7	TGTGCCAGCAGCTTAGCGCGGACTAGCGGGAGCTCCTACGAGCAGTACTTC	CASSLARTSGSSYEQYF